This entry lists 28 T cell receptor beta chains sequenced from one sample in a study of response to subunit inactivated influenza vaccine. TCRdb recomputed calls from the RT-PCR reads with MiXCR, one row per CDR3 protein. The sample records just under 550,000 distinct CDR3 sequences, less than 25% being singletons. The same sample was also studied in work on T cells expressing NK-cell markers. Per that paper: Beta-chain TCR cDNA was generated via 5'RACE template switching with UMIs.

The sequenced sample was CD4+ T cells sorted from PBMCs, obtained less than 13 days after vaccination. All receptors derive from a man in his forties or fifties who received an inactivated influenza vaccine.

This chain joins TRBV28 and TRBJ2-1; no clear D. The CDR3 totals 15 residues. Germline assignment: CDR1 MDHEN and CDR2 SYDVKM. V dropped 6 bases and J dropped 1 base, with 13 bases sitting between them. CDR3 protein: CASSRLVGSYNEQFF. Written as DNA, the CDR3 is TGTGCCAGCAGCCGACTCGTGGGGTCCTACAATGAGCAGTTCTTC.

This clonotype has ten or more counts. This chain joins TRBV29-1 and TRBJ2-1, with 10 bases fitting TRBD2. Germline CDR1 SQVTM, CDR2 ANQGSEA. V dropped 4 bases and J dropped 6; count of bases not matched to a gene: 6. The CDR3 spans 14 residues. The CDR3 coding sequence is TGCAGCGTTGCTACTAGCGGGATTGGCAATGAGCAGTTCTTC. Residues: CSVATSGIGNEQFF.

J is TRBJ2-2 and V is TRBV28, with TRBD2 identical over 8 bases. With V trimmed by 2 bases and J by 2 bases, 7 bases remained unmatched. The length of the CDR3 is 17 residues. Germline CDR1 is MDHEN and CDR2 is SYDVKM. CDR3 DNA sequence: TGTGCCAGCAGTTTACAGGCGGGGGGACTTAACACCGGGGAGCTGTTTTTT. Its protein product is CASSLQAGGLNTGELFF.

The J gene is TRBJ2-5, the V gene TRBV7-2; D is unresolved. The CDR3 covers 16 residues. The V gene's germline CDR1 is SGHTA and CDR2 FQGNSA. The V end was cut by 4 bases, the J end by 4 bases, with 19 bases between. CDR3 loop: CASSSRVSRSLETQYF. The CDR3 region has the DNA TGTGCCAGCAGCTCTAGAGTTTCTAGGTCTTTAGAGACCCAGTACTTC.

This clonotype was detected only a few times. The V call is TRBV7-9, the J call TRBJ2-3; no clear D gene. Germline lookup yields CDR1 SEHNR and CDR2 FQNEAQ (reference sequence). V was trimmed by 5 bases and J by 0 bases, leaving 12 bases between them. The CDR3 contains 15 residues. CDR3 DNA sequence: TGTGCCAGCAGCAGAGTCGGTCCTAGCACAGATACGCAGTATTTT. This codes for CASSRVGPSTDTQYF. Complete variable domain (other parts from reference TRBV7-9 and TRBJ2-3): DTGVSQNPRHKITKRGQNVTFRCDPISEHNRLYWYRQTLGQGPEFLTYFQNEAQLEKSRLLSDRFSAERPKGSFSTLEIQRTEQGDSAMYLCASSRVGPSTDTQYFGPGTRLTVL.

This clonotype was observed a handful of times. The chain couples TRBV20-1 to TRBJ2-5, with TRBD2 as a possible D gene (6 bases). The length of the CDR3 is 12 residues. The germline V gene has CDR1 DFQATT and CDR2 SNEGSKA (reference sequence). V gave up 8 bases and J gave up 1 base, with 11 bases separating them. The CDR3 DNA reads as TGCAGTTTGGTGGAGGGCCAAGAGACCCAGTACTTC. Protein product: CSLVEGQETQYF.

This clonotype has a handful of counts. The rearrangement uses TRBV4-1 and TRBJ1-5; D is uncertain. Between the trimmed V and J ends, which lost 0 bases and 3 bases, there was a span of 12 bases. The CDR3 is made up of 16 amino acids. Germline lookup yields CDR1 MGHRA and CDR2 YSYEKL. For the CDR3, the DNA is TGCGCCAGCAGCCAAGAAGGGAGAGGAGCCAATCAGCCCCAGCATTTT. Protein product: CASSQEGRGANQPQHF.

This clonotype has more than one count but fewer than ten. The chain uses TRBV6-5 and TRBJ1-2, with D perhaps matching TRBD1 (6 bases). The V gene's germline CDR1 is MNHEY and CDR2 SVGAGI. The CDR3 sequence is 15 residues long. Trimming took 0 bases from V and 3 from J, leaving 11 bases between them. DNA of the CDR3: TGTGCCAGCAGTTACTCGGCCAGGGGTGACTATGGCTACACCTTC. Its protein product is CASSYSARGDYGYTF.

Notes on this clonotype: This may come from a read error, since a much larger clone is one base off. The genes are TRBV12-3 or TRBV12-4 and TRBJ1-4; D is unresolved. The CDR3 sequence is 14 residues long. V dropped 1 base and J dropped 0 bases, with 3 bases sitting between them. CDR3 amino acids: CASSLVATNEKLFF. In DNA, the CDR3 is TGTGCCAGCAGTTTAGTCGCAACTAATGAAAAACTGTTTTTT.

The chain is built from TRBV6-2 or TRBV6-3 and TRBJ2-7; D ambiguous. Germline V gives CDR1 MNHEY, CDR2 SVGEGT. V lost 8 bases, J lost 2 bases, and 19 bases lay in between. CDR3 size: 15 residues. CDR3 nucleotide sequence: TGTGCCAGCCACGCCCTCCAAAGGGAACCCTACGAGCAGTACTTC. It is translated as CASHALQREPYEQYF.

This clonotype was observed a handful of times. The CDR3 DNA sequence: TGCGCCAGCAGCCGACTAGCGGGAGTCTTCAATGAGCAGTTCTTC. Its translation is CASSRLAGVFNEQFF. This chain uses TRBV5-1 with TRBJ2-1; TRBD2 agrees at 12 bases. CDR3 length: 15 residues. CDR1 is SGHRS and CDR2 is YFSETQ in the germline V gene. J gave up 6 bases and V 4 bases, and 5 bases lay outside the gene matches.

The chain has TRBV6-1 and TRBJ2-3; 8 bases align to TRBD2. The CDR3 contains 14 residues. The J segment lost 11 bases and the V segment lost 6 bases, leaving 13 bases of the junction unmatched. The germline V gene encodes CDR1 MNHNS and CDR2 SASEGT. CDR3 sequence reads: CASRTGTSIGRQYF. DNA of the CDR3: TGTGCCAGCAGGACCGGGACTAGTATTGGAAGGCAGTATTTT.

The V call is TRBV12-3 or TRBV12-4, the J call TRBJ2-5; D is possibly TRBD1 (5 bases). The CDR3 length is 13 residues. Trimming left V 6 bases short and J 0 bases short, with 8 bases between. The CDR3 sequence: CASRDSNQETQYF. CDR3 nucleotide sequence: TGTGCCAGCAGAGACAGCAACCAAGAGACCCAGTACTTC.

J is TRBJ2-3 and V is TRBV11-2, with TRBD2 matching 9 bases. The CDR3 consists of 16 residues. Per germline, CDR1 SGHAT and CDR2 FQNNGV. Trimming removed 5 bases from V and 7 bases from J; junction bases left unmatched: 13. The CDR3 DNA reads TGTGCCAGCAGCCCCGAGGCAGCGGGGGGCTGGAATACGCAGTATTTT. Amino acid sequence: CASSPEAAGGWNTQYF.

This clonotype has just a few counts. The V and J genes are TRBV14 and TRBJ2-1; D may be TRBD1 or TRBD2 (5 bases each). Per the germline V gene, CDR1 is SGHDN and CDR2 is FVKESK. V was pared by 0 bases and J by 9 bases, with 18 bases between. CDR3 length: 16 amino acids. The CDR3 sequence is CASSQDIWDVLSEQFF. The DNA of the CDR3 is TGTGCCAGCAGCCAAGATATCTGGGACGTCCTTAGTGAGCAGTTCTTC. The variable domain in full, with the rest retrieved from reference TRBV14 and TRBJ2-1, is EAGVTQFPSHSVIEKGQTVTLRCDPISGHDNLYWYRRVMGKEIKFLLHFVKESKQDESGMPNNRFLAERTGGTYSTLKVQPAELEDSGVYFCASSQDIWDVLSEQFFGPGTRLTVL.

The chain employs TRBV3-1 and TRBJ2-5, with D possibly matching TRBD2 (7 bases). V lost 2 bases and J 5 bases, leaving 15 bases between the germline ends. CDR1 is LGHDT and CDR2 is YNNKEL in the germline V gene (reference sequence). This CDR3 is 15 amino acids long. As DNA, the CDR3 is TGTGCCAGCAGCCAATCTTCGGGGGGCTGGGAGACCCAGTACTTC. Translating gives CASSQSSGGWETQYF.

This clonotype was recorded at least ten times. The CDR3 DNA reads TGTGCCACCAGTGAGAACGGACGGAGTACTGAAGCTTTCTTT. Translation: CATSENGRSTEAFF. This chain joins TRBV24-1 and TRBJ1-1; D unresolved. The CDR3 extends over 14 amino acids. CDR1 is KGHDR and CDR2 is SFDVKD in the germline V gene. Trimming shortened V by 4 bases and J by 5 bases, and 13 bases separated the two germline ends.

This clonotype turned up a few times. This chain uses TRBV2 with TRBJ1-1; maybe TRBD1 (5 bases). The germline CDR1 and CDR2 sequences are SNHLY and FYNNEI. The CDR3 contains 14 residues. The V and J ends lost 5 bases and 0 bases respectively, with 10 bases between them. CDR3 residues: CASSTGRVNTEAFF. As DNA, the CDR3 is TGTGCCAGCAGTACGGGACGTGTGAACACTGAAGCTTTCTTT.

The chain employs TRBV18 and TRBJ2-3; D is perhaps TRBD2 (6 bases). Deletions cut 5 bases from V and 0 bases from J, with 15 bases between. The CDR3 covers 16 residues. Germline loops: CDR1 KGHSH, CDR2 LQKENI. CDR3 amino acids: CASSGRGTPSTDTQYF. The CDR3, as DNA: TGTGCCAGCTCAGGACGCGGGACCCCTAGCACAGATACGCAGTATTTT.

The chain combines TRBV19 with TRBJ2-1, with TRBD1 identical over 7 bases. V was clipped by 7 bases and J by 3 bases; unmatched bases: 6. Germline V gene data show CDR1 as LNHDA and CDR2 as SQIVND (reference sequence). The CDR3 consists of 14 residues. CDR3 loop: CASTRQGNYNEQFF. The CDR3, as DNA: TGTGCCAGTACCCGACAGGGAAACTACAATGAGCAGTTCTTC. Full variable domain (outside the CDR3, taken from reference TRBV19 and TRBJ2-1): DGGITQSPKYLFRKEGQNVTLSCEQNLNHDAMYWYRQDPGQGLRLIYYSQIVNDFQKGDIAEGYSVSREKKESFPLTVTSAQKNPTAFYLCASTRQGNYNEQFFGPGTRLTVL.

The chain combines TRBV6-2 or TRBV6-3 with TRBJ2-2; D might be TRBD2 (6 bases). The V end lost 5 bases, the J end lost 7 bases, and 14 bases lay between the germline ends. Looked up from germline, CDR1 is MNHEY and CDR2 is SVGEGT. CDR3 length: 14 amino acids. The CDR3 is CASSLAGHLGELFF. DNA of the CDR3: TGTGCCAGCAGTCTCGCGGGGCACCTCGGGGAGCTGTTTTTT.

The CDR3, as DNA: TGTGCCAGCGCCACCGGATCACATAATTCACCCCTCCACTTT. Amino acids: CASATGSHNSPLHF. The chain is built from TRBV7-9 and TRBJ1-6; D is unresolved. The CDR3 length is 14 residues. Looked up from germline, CDR1 is SEHNR and CDR2 is FQNEAQ (reference sequence). Trimming pared 8 bases from V and 5 bases from J, leaving 13 bases between.

CDR3 protein: CSAPRPTGVLLAEQYF. CDR3 sequence (DNA): TGCAGTGCTCCTCGCCCGACAGGGGTCCTGCTTGCGGAGCAGTACTTC. The rearrangement links TRBV20-1 to TRBJ2-7, with TRBD1 matching 8 bases. The germline V gene encodes CDR1 DFQATT and CDR2 SNEGSKA (reference sequence). V lost 5 bases, J lost 7 bases, and 19 bases stayed unmatched. The length of the CDR3 is 16 residues.

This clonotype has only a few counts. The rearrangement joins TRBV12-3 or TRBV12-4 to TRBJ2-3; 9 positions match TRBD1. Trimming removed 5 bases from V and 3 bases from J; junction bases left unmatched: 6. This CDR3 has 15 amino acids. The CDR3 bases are TGTGCCAGCAGTAAACCGGGACAGGGTACAGATACGCAGTATTTT. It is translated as CASSKPGQGTDTQYF.

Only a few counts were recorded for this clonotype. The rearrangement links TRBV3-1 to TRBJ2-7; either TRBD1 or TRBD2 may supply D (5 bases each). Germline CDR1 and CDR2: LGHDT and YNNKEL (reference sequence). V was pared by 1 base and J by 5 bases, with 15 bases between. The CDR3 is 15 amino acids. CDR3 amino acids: CASSQVHQGVDEQYF. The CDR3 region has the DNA TGTGCCAGCAGCCAAGTGCACCAGGGAGTCGACGAGCAGTACTTC.

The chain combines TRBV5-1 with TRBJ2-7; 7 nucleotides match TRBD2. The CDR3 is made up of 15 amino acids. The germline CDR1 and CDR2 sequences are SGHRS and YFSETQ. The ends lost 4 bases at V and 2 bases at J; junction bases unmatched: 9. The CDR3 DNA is TGCGCCAGCAGCCCCCTGGATGGGGGGGCCTACGAGCAGTACTTC. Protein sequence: CASSPLDGGAYEQYF. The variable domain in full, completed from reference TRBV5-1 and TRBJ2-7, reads KAGVTQTPRYLIKTRGQQVTLSCSPISGHRSVSWYQQTPGQGLQFLFEYFSETQRNKGNFPGRFSGRQFSNSRSEMNVSTLELGDSALYLCASSPLDGGAYEQYFGPGTRLTVT.

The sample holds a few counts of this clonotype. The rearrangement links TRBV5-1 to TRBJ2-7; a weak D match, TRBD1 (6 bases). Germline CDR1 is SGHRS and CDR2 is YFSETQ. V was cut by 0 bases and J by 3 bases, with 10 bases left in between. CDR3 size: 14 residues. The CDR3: CASSLDRVFYEQYF. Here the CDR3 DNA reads TGCGCCAGCAGCTTGGACAGGGTTTTCTACGAGCAGTACTTC.

In nucleotides, the CDR3 is TGTGCCAGCAGTGAGGCGGGGACGAATGAGCAGTTCTTC. Translation: CASSEAGTNEQFF. The V and J genes are TRBV25-1 and TRBJ2-1, with D possibly TRBD2 on 6 matching bases. Germline CDR1 MGHDK, CDR2 SYGVNS. Trimming shortened V by 3 bases and J by 7 bases, and 10 bases separated the two germline ends. The length of the CDR3 is 13 residues.